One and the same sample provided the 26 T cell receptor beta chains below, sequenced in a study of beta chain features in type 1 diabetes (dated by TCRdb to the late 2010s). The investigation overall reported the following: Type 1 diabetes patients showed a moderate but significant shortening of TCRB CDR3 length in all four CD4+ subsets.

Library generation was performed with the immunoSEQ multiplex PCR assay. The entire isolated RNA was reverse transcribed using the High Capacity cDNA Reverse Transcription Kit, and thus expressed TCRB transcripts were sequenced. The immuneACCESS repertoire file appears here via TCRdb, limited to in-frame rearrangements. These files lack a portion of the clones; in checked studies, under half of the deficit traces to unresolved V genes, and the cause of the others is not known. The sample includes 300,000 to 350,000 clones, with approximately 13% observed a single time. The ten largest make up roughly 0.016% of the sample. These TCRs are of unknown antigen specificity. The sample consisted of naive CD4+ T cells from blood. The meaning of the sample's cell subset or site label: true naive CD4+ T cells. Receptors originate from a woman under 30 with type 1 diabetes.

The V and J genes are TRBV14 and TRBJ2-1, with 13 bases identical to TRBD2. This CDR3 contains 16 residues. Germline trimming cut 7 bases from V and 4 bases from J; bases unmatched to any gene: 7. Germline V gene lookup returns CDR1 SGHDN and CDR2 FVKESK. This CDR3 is CASMSTGLAGYNEQFF. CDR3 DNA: TGTGCCAGCATGAGTACGGGACTAGCGGGGTACAATGAGCAGTTCTTC.

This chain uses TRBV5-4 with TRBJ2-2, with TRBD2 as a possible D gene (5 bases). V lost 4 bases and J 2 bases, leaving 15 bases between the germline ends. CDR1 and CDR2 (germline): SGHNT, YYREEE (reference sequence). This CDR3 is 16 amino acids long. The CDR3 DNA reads TGTGCCAGCAGCCCCAAGGCCGGACTCAACACCGGGGAGCTGTTTTTT. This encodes CASSPKAGLNTGELFF.

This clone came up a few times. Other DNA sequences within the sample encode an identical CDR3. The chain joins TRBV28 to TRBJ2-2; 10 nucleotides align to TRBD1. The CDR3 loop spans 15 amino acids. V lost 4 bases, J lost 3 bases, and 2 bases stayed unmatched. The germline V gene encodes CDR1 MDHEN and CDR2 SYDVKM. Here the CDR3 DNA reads TGTGCCAGCAGTTCCGGACAGGGGGACACCGGGGAGCTGTTTTTT. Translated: CASSSGQGDTGELFF.

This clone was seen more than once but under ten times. The CDR3 loop reads CASSQFHLAPNTGELFF. CDR3 DNA: TGTGCCAGCAGCCAATTTCACCTAGCGCCGAACACCGGGGAGCTGTTTTTT. The chain combines TRBV14 with TRBJ2-2, with D possibly matching TRBD2 (6 bases). Trimming stripped 2 bases from V and 0 bases from J, with 13 bases between. CDR3 length equals 17 residues. Germline V gene sequence: CDR1 SGHDN, CDR2 FVKESK.

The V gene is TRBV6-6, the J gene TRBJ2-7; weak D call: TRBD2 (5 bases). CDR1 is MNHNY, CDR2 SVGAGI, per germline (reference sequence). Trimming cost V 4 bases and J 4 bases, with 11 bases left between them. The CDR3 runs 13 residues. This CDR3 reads CASSLGSLYEQYV. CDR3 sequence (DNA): TGTGCCAGCAGTTTGGGGAGCCTTTACGAGCAGTACGTC.

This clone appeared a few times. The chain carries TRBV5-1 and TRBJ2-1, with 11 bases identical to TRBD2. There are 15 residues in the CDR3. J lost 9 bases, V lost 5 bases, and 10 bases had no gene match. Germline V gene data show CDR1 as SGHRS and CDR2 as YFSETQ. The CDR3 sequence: CASSPLAGVRSEQFF. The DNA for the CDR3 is TGCGCCAGCAGTCCACTAGCGGGAGTTAGGAGTGAGCAGTTCTTC.

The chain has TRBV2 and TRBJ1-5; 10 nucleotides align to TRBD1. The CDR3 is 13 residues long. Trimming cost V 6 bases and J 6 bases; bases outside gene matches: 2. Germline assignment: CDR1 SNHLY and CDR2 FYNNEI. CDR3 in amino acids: CASRTGGGQPQHF. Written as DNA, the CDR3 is TGTGCCAGCAGGACAGGGGGCGGTCAGCCCCAGCATTTT.

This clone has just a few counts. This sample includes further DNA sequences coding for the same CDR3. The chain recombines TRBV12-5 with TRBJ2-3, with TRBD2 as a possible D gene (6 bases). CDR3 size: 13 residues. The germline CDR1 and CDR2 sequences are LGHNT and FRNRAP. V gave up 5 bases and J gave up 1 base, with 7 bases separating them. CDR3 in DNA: TGTGCTAGTGGTCCGGGGGGCACAGATACGCAGTATTTT. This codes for CASGPGGTDTQYF.

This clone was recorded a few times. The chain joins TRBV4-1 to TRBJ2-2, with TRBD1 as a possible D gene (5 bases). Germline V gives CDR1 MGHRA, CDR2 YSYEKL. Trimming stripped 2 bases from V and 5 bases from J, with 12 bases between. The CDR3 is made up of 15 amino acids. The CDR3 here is CASSQTPQGTGELFF. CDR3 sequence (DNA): TGCGCCAGCAGCCAAACACCCCAGGGTACCGGGGAGCTGTTTTTT.

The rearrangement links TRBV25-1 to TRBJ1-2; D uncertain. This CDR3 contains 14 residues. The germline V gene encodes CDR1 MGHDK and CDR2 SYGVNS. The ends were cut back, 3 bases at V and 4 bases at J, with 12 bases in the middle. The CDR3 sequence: CASSDFPNSYGYTF. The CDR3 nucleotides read TGTGCCAGCAGTGATTTCCCGAACTCCTATGGCTACACCTTC.

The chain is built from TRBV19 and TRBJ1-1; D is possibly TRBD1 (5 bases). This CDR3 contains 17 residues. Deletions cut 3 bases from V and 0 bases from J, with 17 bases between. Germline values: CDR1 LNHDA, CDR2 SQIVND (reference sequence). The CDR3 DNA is TGTGCCAGTAGTATCCAATTTCGTGGGGGGATGAACACTGAAGCTTTCTTT. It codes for CASSIQFRGGMNTEAFF. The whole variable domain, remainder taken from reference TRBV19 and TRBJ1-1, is DGGITQSPKYLFRKEGQNVTLSCEQNLNHDAMYWYRQDPGQGLRLIYYSQIVNDFQKGDIAEGYSVSREKKESFPLTVTSAQKNPTAFYLCASSIQFRGGMNTEAFFGQGTRLTVV.

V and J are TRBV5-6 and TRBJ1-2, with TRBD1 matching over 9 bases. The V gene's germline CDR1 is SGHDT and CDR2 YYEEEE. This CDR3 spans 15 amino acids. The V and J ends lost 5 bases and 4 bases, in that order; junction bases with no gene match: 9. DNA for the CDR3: TGTGCCAGCAGGATGGTGGGACAGGGTACCTATGGCTACACCTTC. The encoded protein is CASRMVGQGTYGYTF.

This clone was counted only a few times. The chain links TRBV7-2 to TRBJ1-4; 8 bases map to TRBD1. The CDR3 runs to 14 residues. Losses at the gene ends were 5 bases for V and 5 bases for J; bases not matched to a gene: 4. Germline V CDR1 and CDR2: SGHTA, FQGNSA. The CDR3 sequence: CASSQRTGNEKLFF. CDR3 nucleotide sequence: TGTGCCAGCAGCCAGAGGACAGGGAATGAAAAACTGTTTTTT.

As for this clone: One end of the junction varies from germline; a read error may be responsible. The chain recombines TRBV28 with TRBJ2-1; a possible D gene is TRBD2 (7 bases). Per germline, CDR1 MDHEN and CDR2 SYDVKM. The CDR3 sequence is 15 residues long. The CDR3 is CASGPGGASGNKQFF. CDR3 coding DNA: TGTGCCAGCGGGCCTGGGGGCGCTAGCGGCAATAAGCAGTTCTTC.

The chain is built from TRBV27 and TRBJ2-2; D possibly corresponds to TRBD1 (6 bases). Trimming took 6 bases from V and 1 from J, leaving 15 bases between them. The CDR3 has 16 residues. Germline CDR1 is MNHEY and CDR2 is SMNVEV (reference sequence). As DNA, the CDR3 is TGTGCCAGCAGGTGGGCGGGCAGGGGGAACACCGGGGAGCTGTTTTTT. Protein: CASRWAGRGNTGELFF.

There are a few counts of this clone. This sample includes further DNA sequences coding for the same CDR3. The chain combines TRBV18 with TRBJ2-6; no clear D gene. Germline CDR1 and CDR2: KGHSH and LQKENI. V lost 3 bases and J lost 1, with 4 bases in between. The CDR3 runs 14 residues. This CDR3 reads CASSPSSGANVLTF. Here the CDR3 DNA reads TGTGCCAGCTCACCGTCGTCTGGGGCCAACGTCCTGACTTTC.

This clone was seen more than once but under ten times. CDR3 residues: CASSQDQRTSLDTQYF. Written as DNA, the CDR3 is TGCGCCAGCAGCCAAGATCAGAGGACTAGTTTAGATACGCAGTATTTT. V usage is TRBV4-3 and J usage is TRBJ2-3; TRBD2 matches 7 bases. Per the germline V gene, CDR1 is LGHNA and CDR2 is YSLEER. J lost 5 bases, V lost 0 bases, and 8 bases had no gene match. The CDR3 contains 16 residues.

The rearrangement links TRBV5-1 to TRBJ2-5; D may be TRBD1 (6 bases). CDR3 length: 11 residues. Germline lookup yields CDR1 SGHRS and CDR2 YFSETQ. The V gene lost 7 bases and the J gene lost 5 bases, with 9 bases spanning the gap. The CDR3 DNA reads TGCGCCAGCCGCACAGGGGAGACCCAGTACTTC. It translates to CASRTGETQYF.

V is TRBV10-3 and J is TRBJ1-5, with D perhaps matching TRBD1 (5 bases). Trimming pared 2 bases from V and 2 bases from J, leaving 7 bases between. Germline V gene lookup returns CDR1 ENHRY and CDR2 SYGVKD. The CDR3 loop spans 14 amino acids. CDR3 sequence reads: CAISEGGGNQPQHF. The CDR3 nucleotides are TGTGCCATCAGTGAGGGGGGGGGCAATCAGCCCCAGCATTTT.

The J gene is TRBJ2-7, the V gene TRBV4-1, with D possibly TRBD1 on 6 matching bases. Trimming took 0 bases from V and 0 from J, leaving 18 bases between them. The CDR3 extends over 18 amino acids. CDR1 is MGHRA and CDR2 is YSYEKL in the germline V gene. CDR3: CASSQDVRRGQSSYEQYF. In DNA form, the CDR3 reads TGCGCCAGCAGCCAAGATGTTCGGCGAGGACAGAGCTCCTACGAGCAGTACTTC.

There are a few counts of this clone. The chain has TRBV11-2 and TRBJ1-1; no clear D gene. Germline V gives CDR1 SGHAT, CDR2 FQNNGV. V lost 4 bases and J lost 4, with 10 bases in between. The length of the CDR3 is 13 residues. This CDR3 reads CASSWRRGTEAFF. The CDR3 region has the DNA TGTGCCAGCAGCTGGAGGAGAGGCACTGAAGCTTTCTTT.

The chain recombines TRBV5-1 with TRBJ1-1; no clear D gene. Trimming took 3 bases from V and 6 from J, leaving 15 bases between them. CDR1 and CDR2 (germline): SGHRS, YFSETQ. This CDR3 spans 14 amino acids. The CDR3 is CASSSTDPSAEAFF. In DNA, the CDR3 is TGCGCCAGCAGCTCAACTGACCCTAGCGCTGAAGCTTTCTTT.

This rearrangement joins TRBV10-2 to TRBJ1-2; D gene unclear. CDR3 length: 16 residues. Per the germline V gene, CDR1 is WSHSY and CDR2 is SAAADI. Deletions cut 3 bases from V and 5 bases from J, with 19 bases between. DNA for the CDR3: TGCGCCAGCAGTGATATGAGCGGCATCGGCATTTATGGCTACACCTTC. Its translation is CASSDMSGIGIYGYTF.

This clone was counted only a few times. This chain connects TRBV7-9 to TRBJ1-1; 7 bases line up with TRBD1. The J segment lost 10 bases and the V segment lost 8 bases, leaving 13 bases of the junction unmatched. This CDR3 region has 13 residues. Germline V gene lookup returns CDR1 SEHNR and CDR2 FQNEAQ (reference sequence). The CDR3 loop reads CASSLRTGVTAFF. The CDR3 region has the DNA TGTGCCAGCTCGCTAAGGACAGGAGTTACAGCTTTCTTT.

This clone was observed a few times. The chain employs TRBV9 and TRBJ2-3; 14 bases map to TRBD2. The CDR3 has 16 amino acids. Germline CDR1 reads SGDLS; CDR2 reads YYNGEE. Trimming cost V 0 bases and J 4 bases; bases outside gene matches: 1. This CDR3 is CASSVVGLAGADTQYF. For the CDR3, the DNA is TGTGCCAGCAGCGTAGTGGGACTAGCGGGAGCAGATACGCAGTATTTT.

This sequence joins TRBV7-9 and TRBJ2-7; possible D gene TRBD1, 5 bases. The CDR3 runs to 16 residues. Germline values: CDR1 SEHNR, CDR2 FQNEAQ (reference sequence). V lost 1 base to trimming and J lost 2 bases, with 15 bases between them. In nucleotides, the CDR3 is TGTGCCAGCAGCTTAGTTCCCGCCGACAGCGCCTACGAGCAGTACTTC. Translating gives CASSLVPADSAYEQYF.